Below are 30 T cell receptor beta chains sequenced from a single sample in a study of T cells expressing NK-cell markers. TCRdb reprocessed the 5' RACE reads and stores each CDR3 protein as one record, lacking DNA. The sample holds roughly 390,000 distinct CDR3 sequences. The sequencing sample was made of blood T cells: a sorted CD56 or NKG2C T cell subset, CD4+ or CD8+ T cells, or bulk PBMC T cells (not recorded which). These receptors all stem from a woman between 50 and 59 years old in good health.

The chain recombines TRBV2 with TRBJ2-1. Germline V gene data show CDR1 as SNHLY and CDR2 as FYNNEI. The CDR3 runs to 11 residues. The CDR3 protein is CASSEGGIQFF.

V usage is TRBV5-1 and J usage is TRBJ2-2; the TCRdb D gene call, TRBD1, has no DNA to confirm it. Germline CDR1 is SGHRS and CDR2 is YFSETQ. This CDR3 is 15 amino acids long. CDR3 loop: CASSLAPSGRGELFF.

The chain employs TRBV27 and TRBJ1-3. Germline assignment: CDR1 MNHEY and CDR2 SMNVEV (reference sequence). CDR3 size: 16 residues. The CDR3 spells CASSQLRSTTGNTIYF.

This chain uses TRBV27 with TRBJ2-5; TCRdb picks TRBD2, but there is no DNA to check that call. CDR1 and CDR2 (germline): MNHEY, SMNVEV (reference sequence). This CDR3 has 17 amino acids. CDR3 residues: CASSVQAGTSGKGTQYF.

The CDR3 reads CASSLPGAWGGEQYF. J is TRBJ2-7 and V is TRBV3-1; without DNA, the TCRdb call of TRBD1 cannot be checked. In germline, CDR1 is LGHDT, CDR2 YNNKEL (reference sequence). There are 15 residues in the CDR3.

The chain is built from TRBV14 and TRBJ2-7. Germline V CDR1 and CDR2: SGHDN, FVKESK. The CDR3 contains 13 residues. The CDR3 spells CASSPQQKGEQYF.

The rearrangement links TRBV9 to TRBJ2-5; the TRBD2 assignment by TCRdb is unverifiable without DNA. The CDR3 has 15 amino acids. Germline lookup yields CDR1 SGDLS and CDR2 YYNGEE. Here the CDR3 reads CASSMTSGSQETQYF.

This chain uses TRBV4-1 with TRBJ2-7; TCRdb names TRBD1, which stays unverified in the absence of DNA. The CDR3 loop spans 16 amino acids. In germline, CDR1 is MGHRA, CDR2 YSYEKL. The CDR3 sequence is CASSQGTRRSSYEQYF.

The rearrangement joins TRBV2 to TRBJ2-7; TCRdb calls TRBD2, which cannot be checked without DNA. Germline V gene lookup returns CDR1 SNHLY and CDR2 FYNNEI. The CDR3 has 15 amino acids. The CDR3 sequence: CASGREGDLPYEQYF.

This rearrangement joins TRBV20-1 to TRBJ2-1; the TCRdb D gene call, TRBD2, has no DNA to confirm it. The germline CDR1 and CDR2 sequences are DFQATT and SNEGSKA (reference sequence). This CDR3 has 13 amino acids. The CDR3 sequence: CSARGTSSYEQFF.

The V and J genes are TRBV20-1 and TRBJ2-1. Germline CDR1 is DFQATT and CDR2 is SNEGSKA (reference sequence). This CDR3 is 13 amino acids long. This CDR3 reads CSAMRSAVDEQFF.

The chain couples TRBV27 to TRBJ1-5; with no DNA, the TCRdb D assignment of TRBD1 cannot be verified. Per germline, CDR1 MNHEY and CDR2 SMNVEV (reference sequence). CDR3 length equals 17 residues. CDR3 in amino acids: CASSSLGTGNRGQPQHF.

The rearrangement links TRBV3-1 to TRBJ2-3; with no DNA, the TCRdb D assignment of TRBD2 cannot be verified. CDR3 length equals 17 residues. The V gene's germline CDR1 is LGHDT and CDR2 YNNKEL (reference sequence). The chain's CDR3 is CASSQGREAGEPDTQYF.

CDR3 amino acids: CASSQGYAGAYNEQFF. V and J are TRBV4-1 and TRBJ2-1; TCRdb outputs TRBD2, but without DNA this stays unchecked. The CDR3 extends over 16 amino acids. The germline gives CDR1 MGHRA, CDR2 YSYEKL.

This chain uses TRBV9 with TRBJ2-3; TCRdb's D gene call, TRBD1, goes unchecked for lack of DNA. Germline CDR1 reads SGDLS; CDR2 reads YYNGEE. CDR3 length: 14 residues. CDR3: CASSLTGATDTQYF.

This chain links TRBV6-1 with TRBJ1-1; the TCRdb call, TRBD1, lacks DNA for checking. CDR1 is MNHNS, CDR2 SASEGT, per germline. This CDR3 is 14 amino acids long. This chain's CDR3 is CASNGQGALTEAFF.

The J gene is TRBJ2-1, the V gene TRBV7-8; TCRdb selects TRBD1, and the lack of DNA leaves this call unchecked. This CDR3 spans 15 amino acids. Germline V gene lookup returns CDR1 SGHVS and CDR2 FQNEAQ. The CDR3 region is CASSSYGTGANEQFF.

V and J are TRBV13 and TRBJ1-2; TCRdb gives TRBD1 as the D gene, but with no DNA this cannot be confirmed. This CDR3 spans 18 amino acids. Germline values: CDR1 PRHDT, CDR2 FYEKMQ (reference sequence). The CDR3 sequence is CASSSLPGTGVFDYGYTF.

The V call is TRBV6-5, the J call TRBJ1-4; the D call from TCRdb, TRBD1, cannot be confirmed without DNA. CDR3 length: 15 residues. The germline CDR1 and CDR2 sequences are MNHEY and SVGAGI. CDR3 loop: CASSSGDRTNEKLFF.

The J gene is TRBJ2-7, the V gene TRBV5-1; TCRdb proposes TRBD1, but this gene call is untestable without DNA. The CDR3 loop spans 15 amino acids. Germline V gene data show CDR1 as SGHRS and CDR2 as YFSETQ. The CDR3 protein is CASSLARDRQYEQYF.

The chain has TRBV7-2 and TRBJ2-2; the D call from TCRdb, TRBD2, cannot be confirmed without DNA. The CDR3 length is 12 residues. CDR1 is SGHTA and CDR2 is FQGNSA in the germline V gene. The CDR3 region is CASRRGTGELFF.

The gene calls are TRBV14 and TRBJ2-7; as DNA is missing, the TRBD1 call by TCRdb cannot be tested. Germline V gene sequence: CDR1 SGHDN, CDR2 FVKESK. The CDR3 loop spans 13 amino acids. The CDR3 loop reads CASSPTPSYEQYF. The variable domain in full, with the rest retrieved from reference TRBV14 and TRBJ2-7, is EAGVTQFPSHSVIEKGQTVTLRCDPISGHDNLYWYRRVMGKEIKFLLHFVKESKQDESGMPNNRFLAERTGGTYSTLKVQPAELEDSGVYFCASSPTPSYEQYFGPGTRLTVT.

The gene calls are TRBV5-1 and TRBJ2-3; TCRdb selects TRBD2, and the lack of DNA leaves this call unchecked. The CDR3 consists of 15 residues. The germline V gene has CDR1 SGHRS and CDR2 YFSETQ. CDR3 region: CASTTSGTSTDTQYF.

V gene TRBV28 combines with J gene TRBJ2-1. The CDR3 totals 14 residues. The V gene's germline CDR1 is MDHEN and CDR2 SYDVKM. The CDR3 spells CASSSSVADNEQFF.

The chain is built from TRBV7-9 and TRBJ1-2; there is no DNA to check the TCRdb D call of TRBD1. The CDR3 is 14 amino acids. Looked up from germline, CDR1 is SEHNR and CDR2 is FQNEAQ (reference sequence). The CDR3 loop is CASRTRDRGSGYTF.

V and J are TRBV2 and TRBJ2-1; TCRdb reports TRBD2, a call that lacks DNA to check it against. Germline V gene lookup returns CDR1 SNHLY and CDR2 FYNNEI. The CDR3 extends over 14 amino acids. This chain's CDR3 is CASSDGTIDAEQFF.

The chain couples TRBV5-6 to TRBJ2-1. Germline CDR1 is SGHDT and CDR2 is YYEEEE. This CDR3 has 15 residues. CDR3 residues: CASSFRSSSYNEQFF.

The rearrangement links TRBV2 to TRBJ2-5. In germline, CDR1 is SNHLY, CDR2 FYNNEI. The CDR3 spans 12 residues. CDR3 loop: CASATVQETQYF.

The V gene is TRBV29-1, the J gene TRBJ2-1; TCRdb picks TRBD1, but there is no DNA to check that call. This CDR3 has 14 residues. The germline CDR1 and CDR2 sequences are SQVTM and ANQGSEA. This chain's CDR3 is CSAATGASPNEQFF.

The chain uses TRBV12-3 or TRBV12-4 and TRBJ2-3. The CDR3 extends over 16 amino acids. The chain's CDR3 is CASTRMQLLGTDTQYF.